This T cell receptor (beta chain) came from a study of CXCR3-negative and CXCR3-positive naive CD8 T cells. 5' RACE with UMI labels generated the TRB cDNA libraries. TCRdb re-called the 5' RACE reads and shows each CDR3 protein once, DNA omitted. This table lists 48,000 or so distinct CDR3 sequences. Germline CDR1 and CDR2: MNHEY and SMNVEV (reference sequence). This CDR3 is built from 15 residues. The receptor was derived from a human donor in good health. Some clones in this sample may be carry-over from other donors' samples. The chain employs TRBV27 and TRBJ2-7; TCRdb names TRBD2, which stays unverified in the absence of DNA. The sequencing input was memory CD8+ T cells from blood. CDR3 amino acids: CASSSAAGDAYEQYF.